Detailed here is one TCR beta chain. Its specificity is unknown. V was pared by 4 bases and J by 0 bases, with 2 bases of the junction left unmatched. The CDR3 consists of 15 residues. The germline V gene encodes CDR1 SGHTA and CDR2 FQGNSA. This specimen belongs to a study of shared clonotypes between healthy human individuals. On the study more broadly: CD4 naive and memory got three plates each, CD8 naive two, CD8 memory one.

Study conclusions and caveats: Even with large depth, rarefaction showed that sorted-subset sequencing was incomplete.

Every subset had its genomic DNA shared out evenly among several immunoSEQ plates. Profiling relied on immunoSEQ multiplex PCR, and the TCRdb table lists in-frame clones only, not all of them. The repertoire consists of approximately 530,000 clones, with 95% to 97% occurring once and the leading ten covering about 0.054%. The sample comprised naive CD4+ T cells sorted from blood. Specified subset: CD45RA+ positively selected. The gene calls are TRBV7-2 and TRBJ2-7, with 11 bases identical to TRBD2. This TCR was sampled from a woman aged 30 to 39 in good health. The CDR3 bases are TGTGCCAGCAGCTCCACTAGCGGGAGCTCCTACGAGCAGTACTTC. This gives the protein CASSSTSGSSYEQYF.